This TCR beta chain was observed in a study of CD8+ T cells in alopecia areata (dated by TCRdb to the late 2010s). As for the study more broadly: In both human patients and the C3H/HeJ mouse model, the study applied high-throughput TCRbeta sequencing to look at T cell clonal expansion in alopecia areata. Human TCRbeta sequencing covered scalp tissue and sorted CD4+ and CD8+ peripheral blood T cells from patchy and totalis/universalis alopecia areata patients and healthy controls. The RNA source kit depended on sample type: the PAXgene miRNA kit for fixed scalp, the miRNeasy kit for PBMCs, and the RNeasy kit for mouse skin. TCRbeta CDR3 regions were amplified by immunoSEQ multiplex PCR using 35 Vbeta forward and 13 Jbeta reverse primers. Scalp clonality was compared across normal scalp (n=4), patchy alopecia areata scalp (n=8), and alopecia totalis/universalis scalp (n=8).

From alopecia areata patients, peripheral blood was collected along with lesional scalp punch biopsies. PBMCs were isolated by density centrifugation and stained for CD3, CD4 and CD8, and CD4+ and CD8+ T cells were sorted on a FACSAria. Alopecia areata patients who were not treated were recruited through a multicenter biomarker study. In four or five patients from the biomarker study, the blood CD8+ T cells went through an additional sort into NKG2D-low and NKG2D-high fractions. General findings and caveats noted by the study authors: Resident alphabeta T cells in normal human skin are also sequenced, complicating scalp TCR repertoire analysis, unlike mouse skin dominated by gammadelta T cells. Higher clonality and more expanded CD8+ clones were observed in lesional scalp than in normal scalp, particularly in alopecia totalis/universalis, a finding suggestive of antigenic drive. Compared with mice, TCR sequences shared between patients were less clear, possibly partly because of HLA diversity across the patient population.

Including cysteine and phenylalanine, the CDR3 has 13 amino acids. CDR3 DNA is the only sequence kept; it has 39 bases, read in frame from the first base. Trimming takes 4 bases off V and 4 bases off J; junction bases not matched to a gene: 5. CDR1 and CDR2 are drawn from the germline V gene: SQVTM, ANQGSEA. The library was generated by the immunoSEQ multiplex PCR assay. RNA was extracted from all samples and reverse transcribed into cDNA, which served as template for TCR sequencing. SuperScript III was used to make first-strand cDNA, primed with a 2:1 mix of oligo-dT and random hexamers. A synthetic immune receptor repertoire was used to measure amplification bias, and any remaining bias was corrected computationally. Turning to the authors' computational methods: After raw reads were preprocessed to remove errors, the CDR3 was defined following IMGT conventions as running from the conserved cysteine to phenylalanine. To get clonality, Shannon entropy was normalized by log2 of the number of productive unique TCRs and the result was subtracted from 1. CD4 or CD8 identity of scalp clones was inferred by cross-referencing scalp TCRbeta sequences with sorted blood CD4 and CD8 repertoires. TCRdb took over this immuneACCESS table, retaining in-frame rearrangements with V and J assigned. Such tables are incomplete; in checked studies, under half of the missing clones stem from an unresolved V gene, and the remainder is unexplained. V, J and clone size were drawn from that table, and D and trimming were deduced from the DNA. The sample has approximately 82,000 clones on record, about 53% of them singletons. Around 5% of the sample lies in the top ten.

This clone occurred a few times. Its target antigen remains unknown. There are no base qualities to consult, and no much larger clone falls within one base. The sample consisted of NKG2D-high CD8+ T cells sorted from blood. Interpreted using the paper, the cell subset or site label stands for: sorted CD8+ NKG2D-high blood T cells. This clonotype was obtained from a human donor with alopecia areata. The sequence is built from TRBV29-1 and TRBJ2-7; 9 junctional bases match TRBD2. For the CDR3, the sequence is CSVALAGSYEQYF. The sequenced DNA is TGCAGCGTTGCTCTAGCGGGAAGTTACGAGCAGTACTTC.